The 20 T cell receptor beta chains given below trace back to one sample, sequenced in a study of TIL therapy for anti-PD-1-resistant metastatic lung cancer. Described time point: pre-treatment sample, taken before nivolumab and TIL therapy. The libraries were made with immunoSEQ v3. Generated by immunoSEQ multiplex PCR, the TCRdb table keeps only in-frame clones and is missing some. The sample includes about 55,000 clones, around four fifths of them seen just once. The sample was blood, taken at baseline. All receptors derive from a person between 25 and 79 years old with non-small cell lung cancer.

This chain joins TRBV3-1 (or the pseudogene TRBV3-2) and TRBJ2-1; 10 bases agree with TRBD1. The trim removed 3 bases at V and 4 bases at J, leaving 9 bases unmatched. This CDR3 contains 17 residues. Germline loops: CDR1 LGHDT, CDR2 YNNKEL (reference sequence). In DNA, the CDR3 is TGTGCCAGCAGCCATGTATCTGGACAGGGGGGATACAATGAGCAGTTCTTC. It specifies CASSHVSGQGGYNEQFF.

The gene calls are TRBV19 and TRBJ2-1, with 16 bases aligning to TRBD2. V dropped 4 bases and J dropped 0; count of bases not matched to a gene: 6. This CDR3 region has 19 residues. Germline V lookup: CDR1 LNHDA, CDR2 SQIVND (reference sequence). The CDR3 is CASSRSGLAGGNSYNEQFF. CDR3 nucleotides: TGTGCCAGTAGTAGATCGGGACTAGCGGGAGGGAACTCCTACAATGAGCAGTTCTTC.

The chain carries TRBV5-1 and TRBJ2-3; D ambiguous. V lost 0 bases and J 5 bases, leaving 13 bases between the germline ends. CDR1 SGHRS and CDR2 YFSETQ come from the germline V gene. The CDR3 spans 15 residues. The CDR3 DNA sequence: TGCGCCAGCAGCTTGGTACTGAAGCGTGGAGATACGCAGTATTTT. Translated: CASSLVLKRGDTQYF.

This clone was seen just once. The rearrangement links TRBV4-3 to TRBJ2-2; a weak D match, TRBD2 (7 bases). Looked up from germline, CDR1 is LGHNA and CDR2 is YSLEER. V lost 6 bases, J lost 2 bases, and 25 bases lay in between. This CDR3 spans 19 amino acids. CDR3 in DNA: TGCGCCAGCAGTCTCGGGGGGATATCGGAACAGGGTAACACCGGGGAGCTGTTTTTT. It yields the protein CASSLGGISEQGNTGELFF.

The CDR3 region is CASSQDPLGAGANVLTF. DNA for the CDR3: TGTGCCAGCAGCCAAGATCCTCTCGGGGCCGGGGCCAACGTCCTGACTTTC. The J gene is TRBJ2-6, the V gene TRBV4-2; D possibly uses TRBD1 or TRBD2 (5 bases each). V lost 0 bases and J lost 4, with 13 bases in between. In germline, CDR1 is LGHNA, CDR2 YNFKEQ. The CDR3 runs to 17 residues.

The chain uses TRBV7-3 and TRBJ2-1; TRBD2 matches at 9 bases. The CDR3 loop spans 16 amino acids. From germline, CDR1 is SGHTA and CDR2 FQGTGA. V dropped 6 bases and J dropped 4; count of bases not matched to a gene: 10. The CDR3 bases are TGTGCCAGCAGTCCCTCGGCAGCGGGGGGATACAATGAGCAGTTCTTC. Its translation: CASSPSAAGGYNEQFF.

The V call is TRBV24-1, the J call TRBJ2-1; TRBD2 might be the D (6 bases). The CDR3 extends over 14 amino acids. Germline assignment: CDR1 KGHDR and CDR2 SFDVKD. V lost 7 bases to trimming and J lost 6 bases, with 15 bases between them. CDR3 DNA: TGTGCCACCAGCAACGGGGGTAGACTCAATGAGCAGTTCTTC. As protein: CATSNGGRLNEQFF.

This sequence joins TRBV6-1 and TRBJ1-2; D perhaps matches TRBD1 (6 bases). Trimming took 1 base from V and 4 from J, leaving 10 bases between them. There are 14 residues in the CDR3. CDR1 and CDR2 (germline): MNHNS, SASEGT. This CDR3 reads CASSEGPRGYGYTF. CDR3 coding DNA: TGTGCCAGCAGTGAAGGGCCCAGGGGCTATGGCTACACCTTC.

V gene TRBV28 combines with J gene TRBJ1-2; D is ambiguous. In germline, CDR1 is MDHEN, CDR2 SYDVKM. This CDR3 region has 14 residues. Between the trimmed V and J ends, which lost 4 bases and 3 bases, there was a span of 12 bases. Here the CDR3 reads CASSSYTWDYGYTF. CDR3 DNA: TGTGCCAGCAGTTCGTACACCTGGGACTATGGCTACACCTTC.

This clone was observed a few times. This rearrangement joins TRBV4-1 to TRBJ2-1, with 7 bases matching TRBD2. Germline CDR1 is MGHRA and CDR2 is YSYEKL. V lost 3 bases, J lost 1 base, and 12 bases stayed unmatched. The CDR3 length is 18 residues. The CDR3 protein is CASSQGPSGEGSYNEQFF. CDR3 in DNA: TGCGCCAGCAGCCAGGGTCCAAGCGGGGAGGGATCCTACAATGAGCAGTTCTTC.

This clone was recorded only once. V gene TRBV12-3 or TRBV12-4 combines with J gene TRBJ1-2, with no clear D. Trimming stripped 2 bases from V and 7 bases from J, with 8 bases between. This CDR3 spans 12 amino acids. CDR3 in amino acids: CASSLNRVGYTF. The CDR3 DNA reads TGTGCCAGCAGTTTAAATAGGGTTGGCTACACCTTC.

V is TRBV11-1 and J is TRBJ2-5; possibly TRBD1 or TRBD2 for D (6 bases each). The germline gives CDR1 SGHAT, CDR2 FQDESV (reference sequence). This CDR3 spans 15 amino acids. V was shortened by 3 bases and J by 5 bases, with 16 bases between the two germline ends. The CDR3 DNA reads TGTGCCAGCAGCTTTGGGACACTTGCGGGGGAGACCCAGTACTTC. Its translation is CASSFGTLAGETQYF.

The chain joins TRBV6-5 to TRBJ2-3; 7 nucleotides line up with TRBD2. This CDR3 comprises 15 residues. In germline, CDR1 is MNHEY, CDR2 SVGAGI. Trimming at V came to 4 bases and at J to 6 bases, leaving 10 bases not matched to a gene. CDR3 residues: CASSSRGLDGDTQYF. The CDR3 region has the DNA TGTGCCAGCAGTTCTCGCGGACTAGACGGGGATACGCAGTATTTT.

This clone was seen once. J is TRBJ2-7 and V is TRBV6-5; no firm D call. CDR1 MNHEY and CDR2 SVGAGI come from the germline V gene. V lost 6 bases and J 0 bases, leaving 12 bases between the germline ends. This CDR3 contains 14 residues. In DNA form, the CDR3 reads TGTGCCAGCAGAGTGAGGAGTGGCTCCTACGAGCAGTACTTC. Translating it yields CASRVRSGSYEQYF.

This clone was seen just once. The J gene is TRBJ2-3, the V gene TRBV24-1; D is possibly TRBD2 (6 bases). V dropped 4 bases and J dropped 2 bases, with 15 bases sitting between them. The CDR3 consists of 16 residues. Germline CDR1 reads KGHDR; CDR2 reads SFDVKD. The CDR3 loop is CATSEVAAGHTDTQYF. The CDR3 DNA reads as TGTGCCACCAGTGAGGTAGCGGCGGGCCACACAGATACGCAGTATTTT.

V gene TRBV6-5 combines with J gene TRBJ1-1; D is unresolved. With 2 bases removed from V and 8 bases from J, the gap between germline ends came to 15 bases. Germline CDR1 and CDR2: MNHEY and SVGAGI. This CDR3 comprises 14 residues. The CDR3 here is CASSYPTVDGEAFF. CDR3 bases: TGTGCCAGCAGTTACCCGACCGTTGACGGGGAAGCTTTCTTT.

V gene TRBV11-3 combines with J gene TRBJ2-1; TRBD2 is a possible D gene (6 bases). The V gene lost 4 bases and the J gene lost 1 base, with 8 bases spanning the gap. Germline values: CDR1 SGHNT, CDR2 YENEEA. CDR3 length: 14 amino acids. For the CDR3, the DNA is TGTGCCAGCAGCTCCGGACTATCCTACAATGAGCAGTTCTTC. Translated: CASSSGLSYNEQFF.

The chain combines TRBV28 with TRBJ2-5; 8 nucleotides align to TRBD2. The germline gives CDR1 MDHEN, CDR2 SYDVKM. CDR3 size: 14 residues. Trimming took 5 bases from V and 5 from J; bases not matched to a gene: 7. CDR3 residues: CASSRAGVKETQYF. The CDR3 coding sequence is TGTGCCAGCAGTAGAGCGGGAGTGAAGGAGACCCAGTACTTC.

This clone was counted between two and nine times. V gene TRBV4-1 combines with J gene TRBJ2-5, with D hard to call. CDR3 length equals 15 residues. Per the germline V gene, CDR1 is MGHRA and CDR2 is YSYEKL. V was shortened by 7 bases and J by 2 bases, with 17 bases between the two germline ends. The CDR3: CASTPRARGQETQYF. The CDR3 DNA reads TGCGCCAGCACCCCTAGGGCGAGAGGACAAGAGACCCAGTACTTC.

The chain couples TRBV29-1 to TRBJ2-1; 7 bases are shared with TRBD2. Germline CDR1 is SQVTM and CDR2 is ANQGSEA. The CDR3 contains 14 residues. The trim removed 2 bases at V and 6 bases at J, leaving 7 bases unmatched. The CDR3 loop reads CSVESLADANEQFF. As DNA, the CDR3 is TGCAGCGTTGAATCCCTAGCGGACGCCAATGAGCAGTTCTTC.